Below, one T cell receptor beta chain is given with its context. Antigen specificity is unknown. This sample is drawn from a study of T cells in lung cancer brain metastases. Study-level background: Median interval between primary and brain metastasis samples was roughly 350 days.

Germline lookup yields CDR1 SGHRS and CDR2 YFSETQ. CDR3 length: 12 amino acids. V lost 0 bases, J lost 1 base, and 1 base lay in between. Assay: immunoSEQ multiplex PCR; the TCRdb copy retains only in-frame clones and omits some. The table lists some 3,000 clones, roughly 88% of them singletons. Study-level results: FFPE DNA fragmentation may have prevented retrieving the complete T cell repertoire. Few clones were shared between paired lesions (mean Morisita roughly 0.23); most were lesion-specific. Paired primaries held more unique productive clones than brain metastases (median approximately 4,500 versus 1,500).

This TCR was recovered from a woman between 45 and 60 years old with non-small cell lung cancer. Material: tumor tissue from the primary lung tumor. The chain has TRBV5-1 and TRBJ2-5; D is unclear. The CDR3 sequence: CASSLGQETQYF. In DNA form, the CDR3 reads TGCGCCAGCAGCTTGGGCCAAGAGACCCAGTACTTC.